A single sample is the source of the 26 T cell receptor beta chains below, sequenced in a study of cytomegalovirus exposure and HLA in healthy donors. Here immunoSEQ multiplex PCR was the method, and the copy in TCRdb shows in-frame clones only, minus some. The sample shows 190,000 or so clones, around 81% of them seen only once. What was sequenced was PBMCs. The source of these receptors is a woman aged 18-35 years in good health and CMV-seropositive.

The rearrangement joins TRBV7-8 to TRBJ1-3; 8 bases fit TRBD1. V gave up 5 bases and J gave up 2 bases; unmatched junction bases: 5. There are 15 residues in the CDR3. Germline lookup yields CDR1 SGHVS and CDR2 FQNEAQ. The CDR3 DNA is TGTGCCAGCAGCCAGGACAGGGCAGCTGGAAACACCATATATTTT. Translation gives CASSQDRAAGNTIYF.

V is TRBV11-2 and J is TRBJ1-4; TRBD1 matches 8 bases. Losses at the gene ends were 7 bases for V and 10 bases for J; bases not matched to a gene: 17. The V gene's germline CDR1 is SGHAT and CDR2 FQNNGV. The length of the CDR3 is 16 residues. DNA for the CDR3: TGTGCCAGCACCCCCGGGACTTCGCGGACAGGGTCAAAACTGTTTTTT. Protein: CASTPGTSRTGSKLFF.

V and J are TRBV6-6 and TRBJ1-6; tentative D call: TRBD1 (5 bases). CDR1 is MNHNY, CDR2 SVGAGI, per germline (reference sequence). Trimming removed 6 bases at V and 9 bases at J, with 9 bases between. The CDR3 sequence is 12 residues long. The CDR3 bases are TGTGCCAGCAGGACAGAGACTTCACCCCTCCACTTT. It translates to CASRTETSPLHF.

This chain connects TRBV19 to TRBJ1-1, with 7 bases aligning to TRBD1. The CDR3 contains 13 residues. Trimming at V came to 5 bases and at J to 6 bases, leaving 6 bases not matched to a gene. Germline V lookup: CDR1 LNHDA, CDR2 SQIVND (reference sequence). The CDR3 DNA reads as TGTGCCAGTAGTGAACAGGGGAGCGCTGAAGCTTTCTTT. It codes for CASSEQGSAEAFF.

CDR3 region: CASSALGAEAFF. Written as DNA, the CDR3 is TGTGCCAGCAGTGCGCTGGGCGCTGAAGCTTTCTTT. The chain couples TRBV7-9 to TRBJ1-1; D uncertain. Germline CDR1 SEHNR, CDR2 FQNEAQ (reference sequence). V was clipped by 6 bases and J by 6 bases, with 11 bases between them. CDR3 length: 12 residues. Together with reference TRBV7-9 and TRBJ1-1, the CDR3 gives the full variable domain: DTGVSQNPRHKITKRGQNVTFRCDPISEHNRLYWYRQTLGQGPEFLTYFQNEAQLEKSRLLSDRFSAERPKGSFSTLEIQRTEQGDSAMYLCASSALGAEAFFGQGTRLTVV.

The chain has TRBV29-1 and TRBJ1-1; no firm D call. The germline gives CDR1 SQVTM, CDR2 ANQGSEA. Trimming stripped 8 bases from V and 11 bases from J, with 15 bases between. The CDR3 is 10 residues long. The CDR3 DNA reads TGCAGCTCTTCATGGGCAGAGGCTTTCTTT. Protein: CSSSWAEAFF.

Only one count was recorded for this clone. The chain carries TRBV7-2 and TRBJ2-7; unclear D gene. Trimming took off 5 bases at V and 0 bases at J, with 11 bases between the two ends. This CDR3 region has 14 residues. CDR1 is SGHTA, CDR2 FQGNSA, per germline. CDR3 loop: CASSPRVGSYEQYF. DNA of the CDR3: TGTGCCAGCAGCCCCCGGGTGGGCTCCTACGAGCAGTACTTC. Full variable domain (remainder filled in from reference TRBV7-2 and TRBJ2-7): GAGVSQSPSNKVTEKGKDVELRCDPISGHTALYWYRQSLGQGLEFLIYFQGNSAPDKSGLPSDRFSAERTGGSVSTLTIQRTQQEDSAVYLCASSPRVGSYEQYFGPGTRLTVT.

The chain is built from TRBV5-5 and TRBJ2-7; TRBD1 matches 7 bases. The CDR3 runs to 16 residues. The V gene end was trimmed by 2 bases and the J gene end by 1 base; junction bases not matched to a gene: 9. The germline CDR1 and CDR2 sequences are SGHKS and YYEKEE (reference sequence). The CDR3 sequence is CASSFPLRDRSYEQYF. The CDR3 region has the DNA TGTGCCAGCAGCTTCCCACTCCGGGACAGATCCTACGAGCAGTACTTC.

The chain couples TRBV5-4 to TRBJ1-2; D call uncertain. Looked up from germline, CDR1 is SGHNT and CDR2 is YYREEE (reference sequence). This CDR3 has 15 amino acids. V was pared by 4 bases and J by 0 bases, with 13 bases between. The CDR3 reads CASSRREGANYGYTF. CDR3 DNA: TGTGCCAGCAGCCGGAGGGAGGGAGCTAACTATGGCTACACCTTC.

The chain is built from TRBV6-4 and TRBJ1-6; maybe TRBD1 (6 bases). Trimming left V 3 bases short and J 5 bases short, with 11 bases between. CDR1 and CDR2 from the germline V gene are MRHNA and SNTAGT. This CDR3 region has 15 residues. DNA for the CDR3: TGTGCCAGCAGTGAGCGTGCAGGGGATAATTCACCCCTCCACTTT. Translating it yields CASSERAGDNSPLHF.

The gene calls are TRBV5-1 and TRBJ1-2, with no clear D. Germline assignment: CDR1 SGHRS and CDR2 YFSETQ. V lost 1 base to trimming and J lost 6 bases, with 16 bases between them. The CDR3 loop spans 15 amino acids. The DNA of the CDR3 is TGCGCCAGCAGCTTGAGTTCGGCAGCACTAAATGGCTACACCTTC. Translated, it gives CASSLSSAALNGYTF. The full variable domain, in which reference TRBV5-1 and TRBJ1-2 provide the parts outside the CDR3, is KAGVTQTPRYLIKTRGQQVTLSCSPISGHRSVSWYQQTPGQGLQFLFEYFSETQRNKGNFPGRFSGRQFSNSRSEMNVSTLELGDSALYLCASSLSSAALNGYTFGSGTRLTVV.

The chain couples TRBV4-1 to TRBJ1-3; 9 bases are a match to TRBD1. V dropped 1 base and J dropped 2; count of bases not matched to a gene: 6. Germline CDR1 is MGHRA and CDR2 is YSYEKL. This CDR3 contains 17 residues. The CDR3 spells CASSQGDRAPPGNTIYF. The CDR3 bases are TGCGCCAGCAGCCAAGGGGACAGGGCCCCACCTGGAAACACCATATATTTT.

The chain combines TRBV6-5 with TRBJ1-5, with D perhaps TRBD1 (6 bases). Trimming pared 5 bases from V and 10 bases from J, leaving 18 bases between. The CDR3 extends over 14 amino acids. The germline V gene has CDR1 MNHEY and CDR2 SVGAGI. The CDR3 here is CASSQDSEAQPQHF. The CDR3 nucleotides are TGTGCCAGCAGTCAGGACAGCGAGGCGCAACCCCAGCATTTT.

The V call is TRBV6-4, the J call TRBJ2-3; 7 positions agree with TRBD2. CDR3 size: 15 residues. V was pared by 6 bases and J by 0 bases, with 6 bases of the junction left unmatched. CDR1 MRHNA and CDR2 SNTAGT come from the germline V gene. CDR3 sequence (DNA): TGTGCCAGCAGCAGCGGGGCGGCTAGCACAGATACGCAGTATTTT. Its protein is CASSSGAASTDTQYF.

The genes are TRBV19 and TRBJ1-5; unclear D gene. V was cut by 7 bases and J by 2 bases, with 12 bases left in between. The CDR3 runs 14 residues. The germline V gene has CDR1 LNHDA and CDR2 SQIVND (reference sequence). Here the CDR3 reads CASNRRTGNQPQHF. The CDR3 region has the DNA TGTGCCAGTAACCGGCGGACTGGCAATCAGCCCCAGCATTTT.

The chain is built from TRBV4-3 and TRBJ2-2; D possibly corresponds to TRBD1 (5 bases). CDR1 and CDR2 (germline): LGHNA, YSLEER. Trimming stripped 0 bases from V and 5 bases from J, with 13 bases between. The CDR3 loop spans 16 amino acids. The CDR3 loop is CASSQEWSSGTGELFF. DNA for the CDR3: TGCGCCAGCAGCCAAGAGTGGTCCTCAGGGACCGGGGAGCTGTTTTTT.

V usage is TRBV9 and J usage is TRBJ1-1, with 11 nucleotides matching TRBD1. Trimming cost V 2 bases and J 0 bases; bases outside gene matches: 3. The CDR3 loop spans 16 amino acids. Germline V gives CDR1 SGDLS, CDR2 YYNGEE. The CDR3 is CASSVGTGGVNTEAFF. In DNA, the CDR3 is TGTGCCAGCAGCGTCGGGACAGGGGGGGTGAACACTGAAGCTTTCTTT.

This clone was seen a single time. The chain is built from TRBV25-1 and TRBJ1-1; D uncertain. Per germline, CDR1 MGHDK and CDR2 SYGVNS. The CDR3 loop spans 14 amino acids. Trimming took 4 bases from V and 10 from J, leaving 19 bases between them. The CDR3 sequence is CASSVGSDGPAAFF. CDR3 nucleotides: TGTGCCAGCAGTGTTGGATCCGATGGGCCAGCAGCTTTCTTT.

This chain connects TRBV5-6 to TRBJ1-6; D uncertain. V was shortened by 0 bases and J by 13 bases, with 14 bases between the two germline ends. This CDR3 has 14 residues. In germline, CDR1 is SGHDT, CDR2 YYEEEE. The CDR3 here is CASSLAGGQGPLHF. CDR3 DNA: TGTGCCAGCAGCTTGGCAGGAGGTCAAGGGCCCCTCCACTTT.

The rearrangement links TRBV7-8 to TRBJ1-2; D is perhaps TRBD1 (6 bases). Germline-derived CDR1 and CDR2 are SGHVS and FQNEAQ. The germline V and J ends were trimmed by 0 bases and 6 bases, with 8 bases remaining between them. This CDR3 comprises 13 residues. This CDR3 reads CASSLARDNGYTF. CDR3 DNA: TGTGCCAGCAGCTTAGCCAGGGACAATGGCTACACCTTC.

The chain couples TRBV5-4 to TRBJ2-5; maybe TRBD2 (5 bases). In germline, CDR1 is SGHNT, CDR2 YYREEE (reference sequence). This CDR3 is 13 amino acids long. The germline V and J ends were trimmed by 4 bases and 5 bases, with 12 bases remaining between them. CDR3 sequence: CASSRHGEETQYF. The CDR3 DNA reads TGTGCCAGCAGCCGTCACGGGGAGGAGACCCAGTACTTC.

CDR3 loop: CASSYSGQGIEAFF. The DNA of the CDR3 is TGTGCCAGCAGTTACTCGGGACAGGGGATTGAAGCTTTCTTT. The chain links TRBV6-6 to TRBJ1-1, with 10 bases aligning to TRBD1. Germline V gene sequence: CDR1 MNHNY, CDR2 SVGAGI (reference sequence). This CDR3 contains 14 residues. The V and J ends lost 0 bases and 7 bases, in that order; junction bases with no gene match: 2.

This chain uses TRBV27 with TRBJ2-1, with 12 bases aligning to TRBD1. This CDR3 has 17 amino acids. With V trimmed by 5 bases and J by 9 bases, 14 bases remained unmatched. From germline, CDR1 is MNHEY and CDR2 SMNVEV (reference sequence). The CDR3 is CASSSPEGQGAESEQFF. DNA of the CDR3: TGTGCCAGCAGTAGCCCTGAGGGACAGGGGGCCGAGAGTGAGCAGTTCTTC.

The genes are TRBV12-5 and TRBJ1-2, with TRBD1 matching 9 bases. After removal of 1 base from V and 13 bases from J, the junction contained 10 bases not matched to a gene. The CDR3 is 14 amino acids. Per the germline V gene, CDR1 is LGHNT and CDR2 is FRNRAP. CDR3 DNA sequence: TGTGCTAGTGGTTTGGCCCTGGACAGGGGCTACCTCACCTTC. Translating gives CASGLALDRGYLTF.

This chain uses TRBV5-6 with TRBJ2-7; 10 bases line up with TRBD1. V gave up 0 bases and J gave up 7 bases; unmatched junction bases: 7. The CDR3 is made up of 15 amino acids. Germline V CDR1 and CDR2: SGHDT, YYEEEE. The CDR3 reads CASSLVGTGAGEQYF. CDR3 sequence (DNA): TGTGCCAGCAGCTTGGTCGGGACAGGGGCTGGGGAGCAGTACTTC.

This clone appeared once. A read error may account for a junction end that differs from germline. The chain couples TRBV5-8 to TRBJ2-7; TRBD1 matches 7 bases. Germline V lookup: CDR1 SGHTS, CDR2 YDEGEE. This CDR3 region has 13 residues. The CDR3 sequence: CASSSRTGSVKIF. CDR3 coding DNA: TGTGCCAGCAGCTCTAGGACAGGATCTGTTAAGATCTTC.